The source of this T cell receptor (beta chain) is a study of cytomegalovirus exposure and HLA in healthy donors. Broader study findings: Most CMV-associated TCR beta chains were later found to appear HLA-restricted. Near-uniform donor sequencing depth was presumed by presence/absence analyses. A later analysis found common viral pathogens apparently linked to several of the most significant clusters.

Worth noting for this clone: What it binds is unknown.

The CDR3 runs to 14 residues. The V gene end was trimmed by 4 bases and the J gene end by 4 bases; junction bases not matched to a gene: 4. The V gene's germline CDR1 is SNHLY and CDR2 FYNNEI. The PCR made use of 60 Vbeta and 13 Jbeta primers. The method was immunoSEQ multiplex PCR; TCRdb's version includes in-frame clones alone and lacks a portion of them. The table shows some 85,000 clones, with approximately 88% occurring only once. The clonotype originates from a woman in her 50s in good health and CMV-seronegative. This rearrangement joins TRBV2 to TRBJ1-3, with 7 nucleotides matching TRBD1. The sequencing input was PBMCs. CDR3 in amino acids: CASSGQGFGNTIYF. CDR3 DNA sequence: TGTGCCAGCAGTGGACAGGGTTTCGGAAACACCATATATTTT.